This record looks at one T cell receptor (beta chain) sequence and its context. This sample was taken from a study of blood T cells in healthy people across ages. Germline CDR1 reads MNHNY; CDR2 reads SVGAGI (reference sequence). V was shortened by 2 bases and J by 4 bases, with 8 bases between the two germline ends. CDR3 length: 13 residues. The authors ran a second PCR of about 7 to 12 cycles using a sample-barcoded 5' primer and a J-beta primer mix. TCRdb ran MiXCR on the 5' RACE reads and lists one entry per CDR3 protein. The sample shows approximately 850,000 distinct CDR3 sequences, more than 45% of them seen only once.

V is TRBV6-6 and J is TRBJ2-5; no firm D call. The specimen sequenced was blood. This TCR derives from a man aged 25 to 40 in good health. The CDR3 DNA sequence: TGTGCCAGCAGTTACGGGCTAGTAGAGACCCAGTACTTC. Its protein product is CASSYGLVETQYF.